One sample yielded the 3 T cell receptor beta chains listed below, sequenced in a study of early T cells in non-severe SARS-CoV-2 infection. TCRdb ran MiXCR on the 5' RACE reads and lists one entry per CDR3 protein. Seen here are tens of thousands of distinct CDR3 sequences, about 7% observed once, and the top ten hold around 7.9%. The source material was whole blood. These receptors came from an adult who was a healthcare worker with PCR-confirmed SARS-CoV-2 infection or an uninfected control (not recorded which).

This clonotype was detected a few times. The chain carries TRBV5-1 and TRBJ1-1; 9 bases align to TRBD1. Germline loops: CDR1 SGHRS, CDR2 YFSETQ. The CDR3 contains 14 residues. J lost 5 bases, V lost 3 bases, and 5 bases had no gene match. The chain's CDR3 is CASSWKTGGTEAFF. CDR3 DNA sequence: TGCGCCAGCAGCTGGAAGACAGGGGGGACTGAAGCTTTCTTT.

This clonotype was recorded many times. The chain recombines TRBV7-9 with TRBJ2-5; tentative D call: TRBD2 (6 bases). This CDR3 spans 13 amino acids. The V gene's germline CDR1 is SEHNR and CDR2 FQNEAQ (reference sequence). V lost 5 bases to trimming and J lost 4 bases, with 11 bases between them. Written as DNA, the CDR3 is TGTGCCAGCAGCGTTGGACTAACAGAGACCCAGTACTTC. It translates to CASSVGLTETQYF. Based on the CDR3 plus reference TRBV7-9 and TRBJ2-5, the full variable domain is DTGVSQNPRHKITKRGQNVTFRCDPISEHNRLYWYRQTLGQGPEFLTYFQNEAQLEKSRLLSDRFSAERPKGSFSTLEIQRTEQGDSAMYLCASSVGLTETQYFGPGTRLLVL.

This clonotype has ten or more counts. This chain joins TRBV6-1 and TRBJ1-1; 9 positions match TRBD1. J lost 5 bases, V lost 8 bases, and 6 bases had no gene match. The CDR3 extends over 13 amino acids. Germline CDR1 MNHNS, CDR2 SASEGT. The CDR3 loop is CASPGQGWTEAFF. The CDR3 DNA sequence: TGTGCCAGCCCTGGACAGGGGTGGACTGAAGCTTTCTTT.